This T cell receptor (beta chain) was retrieved from a study of Graves' ophthalmopathy and Graves' hyperthyroidism. This CDR3 is 13 amino acids long. The germline gives CDR1 MNHEY, CDR2 SVGEGT. The V gene lost 1 base and the J gene lost 1 base, with 4 bases spanning the gap. RNA served as the template for amplifying TCR beta CDR3 regions. HTBI primers served in a first-round RT-PCR, which a second-round multiplex PCR followed. MiXCR was run by TCRdb on the multiplex PCR reads, yielding one entry per CDR3 protein. The table lists about 480,000 distinct CDR3 sequences, roughly 14% of them singletons. Other autoimmune disease, uncontrolled infection, pregnancy and lactation led to exclusion. Reliance was placed on clinical symptoms, serum thyroxine, TRAb, thyroid ultrasound and orbital computed tomography for diagnosis. At least ten counts were recorded for this clonotype.

The clonotype originates from a woman aged 30 to 39 with Graves' ophthalmopathy. This chain joins TRBV6-2 or TRBV6-3 and TRBJ1-1; no clear D. The sample was blood. CDR3 in amino acids: CASSYLANTEAFF. The DNA for the CDR3 is TGTGCCAGCAGTTACTTGGCGAACACTGAAGCTTTCTTT.